This TCR beta chain comes out of a study of blood T cell repertoires in COVID-19. Study summary: From the United States, Italy and Spain came samples of acute and convalescent COVID-19. Nucleic acid was either cDNA or gDNA, and it came from T cells, B-cell-depleted T cells, or PBMCs.

In the original workflow: By means of reference gene primer amplification, nucleated cell counts were estimated. Here immunoSEQ multiplex PCR was the method, and the copy in TCRdb shows in-frame clones only, minus some. V and J calls and clone size are those listed in that table; D and trimming were worked out from the DNA. The sample holds roughly 30,000 clones, roughly 90% seen once. The CDR3 has 13 residues. V lost 9 bases to trimming and J lost 1 base; unmatched junction nucleotides: 3. The germline V gene has CDR1 KGHDR and CDR2 SFDVKD. This clone was counted once. The receptor was isolated from a human donor in a cohort sampled during active COVID-19. Sequencing was done on a sample of peripheral blood. The chain couples TRBV24-1 to TRBJ2-3, with TRBD1 matching 7 bases. The CDR3: CATGTARTDTQYF. DNA of the CDR3: TGTGCCACCGGGACAGCCCGCACAGATACGCAGTATTTT.